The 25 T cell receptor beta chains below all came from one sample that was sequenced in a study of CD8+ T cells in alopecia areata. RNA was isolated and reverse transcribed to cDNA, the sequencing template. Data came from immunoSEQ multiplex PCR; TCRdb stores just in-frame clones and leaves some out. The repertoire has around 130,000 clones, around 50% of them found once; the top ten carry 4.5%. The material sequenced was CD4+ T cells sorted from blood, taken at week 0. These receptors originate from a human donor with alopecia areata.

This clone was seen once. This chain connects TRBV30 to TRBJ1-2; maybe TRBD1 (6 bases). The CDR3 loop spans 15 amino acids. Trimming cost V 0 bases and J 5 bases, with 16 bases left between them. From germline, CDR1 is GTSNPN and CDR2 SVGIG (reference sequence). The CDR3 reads CAWSVLTGRTYGYTF. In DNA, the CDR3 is TGTGCCTGGAGTGTACTAACAGGGCGGACATATGGCTACACCTTC.

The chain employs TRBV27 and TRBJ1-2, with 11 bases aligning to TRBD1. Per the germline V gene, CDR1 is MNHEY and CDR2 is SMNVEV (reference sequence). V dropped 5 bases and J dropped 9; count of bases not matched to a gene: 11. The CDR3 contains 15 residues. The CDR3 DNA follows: TGTGCCAGCAGTCGCGCGGCGGGACAGGGGGGGAGCTACACCTTC. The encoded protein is CASSRAAGQGGSYTF.

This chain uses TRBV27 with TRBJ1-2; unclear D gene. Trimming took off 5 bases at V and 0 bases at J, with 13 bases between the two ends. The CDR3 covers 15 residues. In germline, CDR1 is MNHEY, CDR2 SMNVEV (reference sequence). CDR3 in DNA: TGTGCCAGCAGTCCCCGCCCGTTAGCTAACTATGGCTACACCTTC. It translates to CASSPRPLANYGYTF.

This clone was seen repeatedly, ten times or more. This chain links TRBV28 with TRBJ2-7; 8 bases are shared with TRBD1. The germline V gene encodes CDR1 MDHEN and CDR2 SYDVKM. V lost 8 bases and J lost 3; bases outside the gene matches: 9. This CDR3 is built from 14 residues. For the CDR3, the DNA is TGTGCCAGCGGGGGGACAGGATTCCTCTACGAGCAGTACTTC. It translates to CASGGTGFLYEQYF.

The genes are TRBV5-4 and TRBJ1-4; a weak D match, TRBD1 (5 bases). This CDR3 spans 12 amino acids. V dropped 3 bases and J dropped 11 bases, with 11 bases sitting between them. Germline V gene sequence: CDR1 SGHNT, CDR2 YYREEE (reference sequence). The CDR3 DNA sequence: TGTGCCAGCAGCTCAGGCAGGGACAAACTGTTTTTT. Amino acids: CASSSGRDKLFF.

Here the CDR3 DNA reads TGTGCCAGCAGTTTAGGGTACCAAGAGACCCAGTACTTC. Translating gives CASSLGYQETQYF. The chain combines TRBV28 with TRBJ2-5; D gene unclear. The germline V gene has CDR1 MDHEN and CDR2 SYDVKM. Trimming shortened V by 2 bases and J by 0 bases, and 4 bases separated the two germline ends. The CDR3 length is 13 residues.

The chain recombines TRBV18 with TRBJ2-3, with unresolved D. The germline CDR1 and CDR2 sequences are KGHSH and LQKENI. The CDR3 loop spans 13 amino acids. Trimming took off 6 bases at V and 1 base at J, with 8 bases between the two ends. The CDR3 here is CASSTLGTDTQYF. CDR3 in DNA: TGTGCCAGCTCCACCCTCGGCACAGATACGCAGTATTTT.

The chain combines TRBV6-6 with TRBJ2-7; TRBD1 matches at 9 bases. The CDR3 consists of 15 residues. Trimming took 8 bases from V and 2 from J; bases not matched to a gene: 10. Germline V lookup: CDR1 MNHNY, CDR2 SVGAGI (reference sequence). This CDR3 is CASRGSGTGTYEQYF. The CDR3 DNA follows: TGTGCCAGCCGGGGATCCGGGACAGGGACCTACGAGCAGTACTTC.

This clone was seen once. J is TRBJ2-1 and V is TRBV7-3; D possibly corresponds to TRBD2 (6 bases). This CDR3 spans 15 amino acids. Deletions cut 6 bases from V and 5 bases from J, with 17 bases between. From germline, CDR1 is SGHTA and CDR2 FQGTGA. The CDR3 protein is CASSPPGLANNEQFF. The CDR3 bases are TGTGCCAGCAGTCCTCCGGGACTTGCCAACAATGAGCAGTTCTTC.

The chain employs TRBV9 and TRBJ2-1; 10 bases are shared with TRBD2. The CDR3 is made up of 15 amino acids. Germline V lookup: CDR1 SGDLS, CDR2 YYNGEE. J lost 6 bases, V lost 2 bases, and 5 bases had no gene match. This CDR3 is CASSVSSGRANEQFF. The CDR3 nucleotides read TGTGCCAGCAGCGTGTCTAGCGGGAGAGCCAATGAGCAGTTCTTC.

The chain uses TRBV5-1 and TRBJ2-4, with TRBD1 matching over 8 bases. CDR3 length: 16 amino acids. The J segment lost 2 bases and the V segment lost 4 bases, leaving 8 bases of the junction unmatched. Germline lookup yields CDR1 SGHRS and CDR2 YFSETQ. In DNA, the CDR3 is TGCGCCAGCAGCCCAGAGACAGGGGCGCCCAAAAACATTCAGTACTTC. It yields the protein CASSPETGAPKNIQYF.

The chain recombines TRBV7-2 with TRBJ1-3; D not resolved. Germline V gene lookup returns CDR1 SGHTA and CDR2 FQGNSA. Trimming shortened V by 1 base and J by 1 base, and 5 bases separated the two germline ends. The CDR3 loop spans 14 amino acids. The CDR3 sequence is CASSLEASGNTIYF. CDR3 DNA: TGTGCCAGCAGCTTAGAGGCGTCTGGAAACACCATATATTTT.

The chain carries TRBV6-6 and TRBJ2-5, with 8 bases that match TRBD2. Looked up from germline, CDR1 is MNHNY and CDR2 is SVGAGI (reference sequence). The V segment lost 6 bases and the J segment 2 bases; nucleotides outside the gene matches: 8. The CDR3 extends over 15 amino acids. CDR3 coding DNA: TGTGCCAGCAGAAAAGCGGGAGAGGGGCAAGAGACCCAGTACTTC. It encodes CASRKAGEGQETQYF.

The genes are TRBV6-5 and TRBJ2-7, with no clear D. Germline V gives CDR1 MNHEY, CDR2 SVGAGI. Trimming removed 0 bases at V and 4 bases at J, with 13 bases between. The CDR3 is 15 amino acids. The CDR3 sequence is CASSYSMVSMYEQYF. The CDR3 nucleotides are TGTGCCAGCAGTTACTCGATGGTCTCCATGTACGAGCAGTACTTC.

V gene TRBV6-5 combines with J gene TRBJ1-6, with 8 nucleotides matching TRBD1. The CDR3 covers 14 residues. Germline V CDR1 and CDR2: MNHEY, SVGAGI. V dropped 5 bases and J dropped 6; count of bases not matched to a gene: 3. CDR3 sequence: CASSLRGPNSPLHF. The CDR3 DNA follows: TGTGCCAGCAGTCTCAGGGGGCCTAATTCACCCCTCCACTTT.

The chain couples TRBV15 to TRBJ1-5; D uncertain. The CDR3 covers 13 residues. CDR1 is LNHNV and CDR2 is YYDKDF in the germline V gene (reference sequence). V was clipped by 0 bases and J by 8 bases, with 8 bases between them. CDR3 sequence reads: CATSRDAGEPQHF. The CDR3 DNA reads TGTGCCACCAGCAGAGACGCTGGGGAGCCCCAGCATTTT. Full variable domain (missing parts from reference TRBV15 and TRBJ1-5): DAMVIQNPRYQVTQFGKPVTLSCSQTLNHNVMYWYQQKSSQAPKLLFHYYDKDFNNEADTPDNFQSRRPNTSFCFLDIRSPGLGDTAMYLCATSRDAGEPQHFGDGTRLSIL.

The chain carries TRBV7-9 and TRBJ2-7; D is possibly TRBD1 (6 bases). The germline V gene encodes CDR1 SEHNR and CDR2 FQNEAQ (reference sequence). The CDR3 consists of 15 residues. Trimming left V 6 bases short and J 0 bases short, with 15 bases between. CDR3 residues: CASSAQGSGSYEQYF. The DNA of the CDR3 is TGTGCCAGCAGTGCTCAGGGGTCGGGCTCCTACGAGCAGTACTTC.

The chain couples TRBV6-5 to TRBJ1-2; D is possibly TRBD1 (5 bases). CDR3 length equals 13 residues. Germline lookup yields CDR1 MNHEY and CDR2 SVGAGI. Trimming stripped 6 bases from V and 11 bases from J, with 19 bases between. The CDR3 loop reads CASRPPGPDAYTF. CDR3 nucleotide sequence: TGTGCCAGCAGACCACCGGGGCCGGATGCTTACACCTTC.

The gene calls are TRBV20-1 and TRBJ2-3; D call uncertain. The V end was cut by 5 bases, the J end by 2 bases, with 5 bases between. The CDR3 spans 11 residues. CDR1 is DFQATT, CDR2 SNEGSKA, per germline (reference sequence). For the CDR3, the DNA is TGCAGTGCTGGATCCACAGATACGCAGTATTTT. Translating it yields CSAGSTDTQYF.

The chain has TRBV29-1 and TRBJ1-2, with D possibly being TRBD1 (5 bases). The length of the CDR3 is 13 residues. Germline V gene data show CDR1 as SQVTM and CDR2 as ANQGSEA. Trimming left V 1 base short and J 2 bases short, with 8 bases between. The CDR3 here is CSVEGGKNYGYTF. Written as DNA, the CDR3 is TGCAGCGTTGAAGGGGGGAAGAACTATGGCTACACCTTC.

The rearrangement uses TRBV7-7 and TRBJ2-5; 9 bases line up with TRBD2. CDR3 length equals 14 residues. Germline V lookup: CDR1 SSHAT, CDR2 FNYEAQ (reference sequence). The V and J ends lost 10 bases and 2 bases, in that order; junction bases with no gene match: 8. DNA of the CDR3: TGTGCCACCTCGATGGCGGGGGGGCAAGAGACCCAGTACTTC. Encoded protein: CATSMAGGQETQYF.

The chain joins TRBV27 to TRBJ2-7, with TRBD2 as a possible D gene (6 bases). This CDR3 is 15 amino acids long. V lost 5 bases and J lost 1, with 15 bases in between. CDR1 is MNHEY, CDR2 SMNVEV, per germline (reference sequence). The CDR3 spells CASSLGHGTSYEQYF. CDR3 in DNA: TGTGCCAGCAGTCTAGGACACGGGACTTCCTACGAGCAGTACTTC.

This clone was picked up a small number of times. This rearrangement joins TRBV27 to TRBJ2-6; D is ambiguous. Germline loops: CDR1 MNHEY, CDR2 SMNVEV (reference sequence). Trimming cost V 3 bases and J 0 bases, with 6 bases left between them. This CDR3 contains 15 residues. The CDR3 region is CASSFKGSGANVLTF. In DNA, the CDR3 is TGTGCCAGCAGTTTCAAGGGCTCTGGGGCCAACGTCCTGACTTTC.

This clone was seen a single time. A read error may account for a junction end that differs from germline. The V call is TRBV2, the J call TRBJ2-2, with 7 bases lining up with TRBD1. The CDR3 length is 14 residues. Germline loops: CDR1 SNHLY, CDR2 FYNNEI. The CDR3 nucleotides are TGTGCCAGCAGCGAAGTGAGGGGGCCCGGGGAGCTGTTTTTT. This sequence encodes CASSEVRGPGELFF. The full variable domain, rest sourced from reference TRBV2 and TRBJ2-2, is EPEVTQTPSHQVTQMGQEVILRCVPISNHLYFYWYRQILGQKVEFLVSFYNNEISEKSEIFDDQFSVERPDGSNFTLKIRSTKLEDSAMYFCASSEVRGPGELFFGEGSRLTVL.

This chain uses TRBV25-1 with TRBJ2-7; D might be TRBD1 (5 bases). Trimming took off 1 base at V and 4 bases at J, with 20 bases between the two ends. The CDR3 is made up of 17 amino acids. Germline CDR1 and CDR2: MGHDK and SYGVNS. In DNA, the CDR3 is TGTGCCAGCAGTGAATCGATCCTCCAGGGCCGGCCATACGAGCAGTACTTC. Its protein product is CASSESILQGRPYEQYF.